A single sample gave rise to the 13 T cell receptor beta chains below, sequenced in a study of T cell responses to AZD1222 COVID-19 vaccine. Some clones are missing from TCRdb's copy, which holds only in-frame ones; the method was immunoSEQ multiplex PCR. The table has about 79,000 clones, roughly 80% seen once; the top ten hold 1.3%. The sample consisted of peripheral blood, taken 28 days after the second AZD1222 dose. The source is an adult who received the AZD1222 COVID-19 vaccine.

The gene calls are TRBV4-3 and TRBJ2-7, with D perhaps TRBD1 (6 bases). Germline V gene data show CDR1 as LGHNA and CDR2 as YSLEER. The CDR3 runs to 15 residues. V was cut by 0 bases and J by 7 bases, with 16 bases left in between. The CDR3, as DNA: TGCGCCAGCAGCCAAGACGTCCAGGGGTCGGGTGAGCAGTACTTC. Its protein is CASSQDVQGSGEQYF.

DNA for the CDR3: TGTGCCAGCAGTTCCCCCGGACTAGCGGACAATGAGCAGTTCTTC. Its protein product is CASSSPGLADNEQFF. The chain has TRBV27 and TRBJ2-1; TRBD2 agrees at 10 bases. J was trimmed by 5 bases and V by 4 bases; bases with no gene match: 5. Germline CDR1 reads MNHEY; CDR2 reads SMNVEV (reference sequence). This CDR3 comprises 15 residues.

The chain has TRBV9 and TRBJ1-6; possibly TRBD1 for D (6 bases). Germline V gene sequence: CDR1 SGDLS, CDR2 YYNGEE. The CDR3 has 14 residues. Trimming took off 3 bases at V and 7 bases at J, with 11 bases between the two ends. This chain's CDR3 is CASSGGDTNSPLHF. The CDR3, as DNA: TGTGCCAGCAGCGGAGGGGACACCAATTCACCCCTCCACTTT.

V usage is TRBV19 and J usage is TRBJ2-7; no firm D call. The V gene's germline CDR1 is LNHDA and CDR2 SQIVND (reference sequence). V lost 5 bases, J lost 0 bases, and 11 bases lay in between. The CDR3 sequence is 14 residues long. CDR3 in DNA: TGTGCCAGTAGTCGAGGATTAAGCTCCTACGAGCAGTACTTC. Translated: CASSRGLSSYEQYF.

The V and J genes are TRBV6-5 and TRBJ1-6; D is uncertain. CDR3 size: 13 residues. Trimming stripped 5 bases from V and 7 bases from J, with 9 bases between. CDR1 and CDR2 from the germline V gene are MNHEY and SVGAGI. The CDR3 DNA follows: TGTGCCAGCAGTACGGGCCTCAATTCACCCCTCCACTTT. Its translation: CASSTGLNSPLHF.

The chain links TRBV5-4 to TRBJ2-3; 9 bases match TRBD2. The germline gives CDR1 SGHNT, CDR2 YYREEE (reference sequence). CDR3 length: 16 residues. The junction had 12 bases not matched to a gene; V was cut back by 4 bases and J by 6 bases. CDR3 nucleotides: TGTGCCAGCAGCGCGGGGGGGCCTAGTTCACCCGATACGCAGTATTTT. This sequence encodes CASSAGGPSSPDTQYF.

The CDR3: CATSLHPQETQYF. DNA of the CDR3: TGTGCCACCAGCCTTCATCCGCAAGAGACCCAGTACTTC. This chain uses TRBV15 with TRBJ2-5; D is unclear. Germline V gives CDR1 LNHNV, CDR2 YYDKDF (reference sequence). The CDR3 spans 13 residues. V shed 5 bases and J shed 2 bases, with 9 bases lying between them.

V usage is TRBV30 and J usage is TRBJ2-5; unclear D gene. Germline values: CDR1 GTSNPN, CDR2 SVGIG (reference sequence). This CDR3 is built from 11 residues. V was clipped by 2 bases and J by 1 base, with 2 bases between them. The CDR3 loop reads CAWSTQETQYF. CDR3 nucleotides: TGTGCCTGGAGTACCCAAGAGACCCAGTACTTC.

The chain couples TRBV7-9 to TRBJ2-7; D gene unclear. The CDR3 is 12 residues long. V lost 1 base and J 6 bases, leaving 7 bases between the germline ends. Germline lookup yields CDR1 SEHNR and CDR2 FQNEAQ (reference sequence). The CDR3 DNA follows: TGTGCCAGCAGCTTAGGAGCCACCGAGCAGTACTTC. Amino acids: CASSLGATEQYF.

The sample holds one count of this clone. CDR3 nucleotide sequence: TGTGCCAGCAGCTTAAAGGAGGGGCTGTTTTTT. It yields the protein CASSLKEGLFF. This chain connects TRBV7-3 to TRBJ2-2; maybe TRBD2 (6 bases). The CDR3 covers 11 residues. Per germline, CDR1 SGHTA and CDR2 FQGTGA. Trimming removed 1 base at V and 13 bases at J, with 7 bases between.

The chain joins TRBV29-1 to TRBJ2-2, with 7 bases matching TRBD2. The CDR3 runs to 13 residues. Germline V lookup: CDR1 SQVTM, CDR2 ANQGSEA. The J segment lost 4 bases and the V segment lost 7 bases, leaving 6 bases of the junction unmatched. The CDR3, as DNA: TGCAGCGGAACGGGACTATTCACCGGGGAGCTGTTTTTT. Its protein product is CSGTGLFTGELFF.

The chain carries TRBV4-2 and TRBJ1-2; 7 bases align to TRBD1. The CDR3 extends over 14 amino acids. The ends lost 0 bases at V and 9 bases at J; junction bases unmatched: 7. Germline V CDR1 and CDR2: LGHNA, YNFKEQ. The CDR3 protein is CASSQEEGAESYTF. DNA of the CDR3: TGTGCCAGCAGCCAAGAGGAGGGGGCTGAGAGCTACACCTTC.

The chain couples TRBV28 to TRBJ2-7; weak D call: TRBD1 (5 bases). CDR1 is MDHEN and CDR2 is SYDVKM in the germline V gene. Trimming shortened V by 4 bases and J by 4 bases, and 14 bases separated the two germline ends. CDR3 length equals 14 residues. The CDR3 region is CASSSSGSKYEQYF. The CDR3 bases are TGTGCCAGCAGTTCCTCAGGGTCCAAATACGAGCAGTACTTC.